This T cell receptor (beta chain) was obtained from a study of blood T cell repertoires in COVID-19. This table comes from immunoSEQ multiplex PCR, and its TCRdb copy is limited to in-frame clones, with some not included. The sample includes about 360,000 clones, 80% to 90% seen only once; the top ten take about 2.7%. The V end was cut by 5 bases, the J end by 4 bases, with 17 bases between. Germline assignment: CDR1 SGHTA and CDR2 FQGNSA. The CDR3 sequence is 15 residues long. The sequence was collected from a man under 40 with active or convalescent COVID-19. The chain carries TRBV7-2 and TRBJ1-1; tentatively, D is TRBD1 (6 bases). Sequencing was performed on peripheral blood. The CDR3 is CASSVITGQGTEAFF. CDR3 nucleotides: TGTGCCAGCAGCGTAATCACAGGGCAGGGCACTGAAGCTTTCTTT.